This TCR beta chain is drawn from a study of cytomegalovirus exposure and HLA in healthy donors. Study results and limitations: Most TCR beta V segments were productive about 90% or about 30% of the time in an earlier analysis. TCR beta chains numbering about 160 were designated cytomegalovirus-associated. A missense variant in DCLRE1C was later tied to TCR beta V- and J-gene trimming. Later work found that TCR association rates differed between HLA loci; DRB1 had the most and HLA-C the fewest.

The PCR used 60 Vbeta and 13 Jbeta primers. TCRdb's copy holds only in-frame clones and misses some; the assay was immunoSEQ multiplex PCR. Altogether about 190,000 clones are present, about 90% being singletons, with the ten largest covering 1.3%. This CDR3 contains 13 residues. The V and J ends lost 5 bases and 9 bases respectively, with 14 bases between them. Germline lookup yields CDR1 SGHTA and CDR2 FQGNSA. This clone has a single count. Its specificity is unknown. The sequence came from a man in his thirties or forties in good health and CMV-seronegative. The gene calls are TRBV7-2 and TRBJ2-1; D not certain. The sample taken for sequencing was PBMCs. In DNA form, the CDR3 reads TGTGCCAGCAGCATTGGCCGTACGGGTGAGCAGTTCTTC. It is translated as CASSIGRTGEQFF.